A single sample is the source of the 25 T cell receptor beta chains below, sequenced in a study of monozygotic twins with inflammatory bowel disease. No DNA is given; TCRdb re-called the 5' RACE reads and lists each CDR3 protein once. This sample's clone table lists 210,000 or so distinct CDR3 sequences. Sequencing input: blood. The source of these receptors is a human donor with ulcerative colitis or Crohn's disease, or a healthy co-twin of an affected twin (not recorded which).

This chain joins TRBV30 and TRBJ1-1. There are 13 residues in the CDR3. Germline CDR1 reads GTSNPN; CDR2 reads SVGIG (reference sequence). The CDR3 sequence: CAWSVDTNTEAFF.

The V call is TRBV12-3 or TRBV12-4, the J call TRBJ2-3. This CDR3 has 13 amino acids. The chain's CDR3 is CASSGTTPDTQYF.

The chain couples TRBV11-2 to TRBJ2-4; the D call from TCRdb, TRBD1, cannot be confirmed without DNA. This CDR3 is built from 14 residues. Germline values: CDR1 SGHAT, CDR2 FQNNGV. CDR3 residues: CASSHPQEPGIQYF.

This chain links TRBV20-1 with TRBJ1-5; as DNA is missing, the TRBD1 call by TCRdb cannot be tested. The CDR3 runs to 15 residues. Germline V gene data show CDR1 as DFQATT and CDR2 as SNEGSKA (reference sequence). Here the CDR3 reads CSAARGGESNQPQHF.

This chain uses TRBV10-3 with TRBJ2-2. Germline lookup yields CDR1 ENHRY and CDR2 SYGVKD. The CDR3 is 14 amino acids. The CDR3 here is CAISAGSSSGELFF.

The chain employs TRBV5-4 and TRBJ2-2; TCRdb proposes TRBD1, but this gene call is untestable without DNA. The length of the CDR3 is 15 residues. The germline gives CDR1 SGHNT, CDR2 YYREEE (reference sequence). The CDR3 protein is CASSSTGTNTGELFF.

The chain links TRBV18 to TRBJ1-2. Germline loops: CDR1 KGHSH, CDR2 LQKENI. The CDR3 consists of 14 residues. CDR3 sequence: CASSPREGGDGYTF.

V gene TRBV4-2 combines with J gene TRBJ2-1; the TRBD2 assignment by TCRdb is unverifiable without DNA. There are 17 residues in the CDR3. Germline V gene sequence: CDR1 LGHNA, CDR2 YNFKEQ. CDR3 region: CASSPSRGGVSYNEQFF.

This chain links TRBV19 with TRBJ1-2; with no DNA, the TCRdb D assignment of TRBD1 cannot be verified. The germline V gene has CDR1 LNHDA and CDR2 SQIVND (reference sequence). The length of the CDR3 is 14 residues. The CDR3 is CASSIPGAAYGYTF.

This chain connects TRBV6-5 to TRBJ2-7; TCRdb picks TRBD2, but there is no DNA to check that call. The CDR3 consists of 15 residues. CDR1 is MNHEY, CDR2 SVGAGI, per germline. The CDR3 region is CASSYSIAYKDEQYF.

The gene calls are TRBV6-5 and TRBJ2-1; TCRdb lists TRBD2, though no DNA is available to test this call. CDR3 length equals 18 residues. CDR1 MNHEY and CDR2 SVGAGI come from the germline V gene. CDR3 sequence reads: CASSYSGTSGSSYNEQFF.

V and J are TRBV6-2 or TRBV6-3 and TRBJ2-7; there is no DNA to check the TCRdb D call of TRBD1. This CDR3 spans 17 amino acids. CDR1 is MNHEY and CDR2 is SVGEGT in the germline V gene. The CDR3 loop reads CASSSPGRFVDYYEQYF.

The chain links TRBV12-3 or TRBV12-4 to TRBJ2-7. The CDR3 totals 13 residues. The chain's CDR3 is CASSLTATYEQYF.

The chain combines TRBV27 with TRBJ2-3; the D gene TCRdb calls, TRBD2, cannot be checked with no DNA. Germline loops: CDR1 MNHEY, CDR2 SMNVEV (reference sequence). This CDR3 is 18 amino acids long. The CDR3 here is CASSLRATAGGRGDTQYF.

This chain uses TRBV13 with TRBJ1-1; TCRdb outputs TRBD1, but without DNA this stays unchecked. The V gene's germline CDR1 is PRHDT and CDR2 FYEKMQ (reference sequence). CDR3 length: 14 amino acids. The CDR3 spells CASSPPQSRAEAFF.

This chain links TRBV5-1 with TRBJ2-5. Germline V gene lookup returns CDR1 SGHRS and CDR2 YFSETQ. The length of the CDR3 is 12 residues. CDR3 residues: CASSRGSETQYF.

The rearrangement links TRBV20-1 to TRBJ2-1; TCRdb selects TRBD2, and the lack of DNA leaves this call unchecked. Germline V CDR1 and CDR2: DFQATT, SNEGSKA (reference sequence). This CDR3 spans 16 amino acids. Here the CDR3 reads CSARARAGGLHNEQFF.

The V and J genes are TRBV7-9 and TRBJ2-5; TCRdb's assignment of TRBD1 cannot be checked, as there is no DNA. This CDR3 has 14 amino acids. From germline, CDR1 is SEHNR and CDR2 FQNEAQ (reference sequence). CDR3 region: CAAGAEGLIETQYF.

The gene calls are TRBV9 and TRBJ2-3. CDR3 length equals 15 residues. The germline gives CDR1 SGDLS, CDR2 YYNGEE. CDR3 residues: CASSVDVVSTDTQYF.

V is TRBV18 and J is TRBJ2-2. Germline V gene sequence: CDR1 KGHSH, CDR2 LQKENI. The CDR3 runs to 14 residues. CDR3 region: CASSDNSNTGELFF.

The genes are TRBV29-1 and TRBJ1-2; TCRdb's assignment of TRBD1 cannot be checked, as there is no DNA. The CDR3 extends over 11 amino acids. Germline-derived CDR1 and CDR2 are SQVTM and ANQGSEA. CDR3 residues: CSAAERGGYTF.

V is TRBV7-9 and J is TRBJ2-5. CDR3 length equals 15 residues. Germline CDR1 SEHNR, CDR2 FQNEAQ (reference sequence). CDR3: CASSLALTPQETQYF.

This chain connects TRBV18 to TRBJ2-1; TCRdb outputs TRBD2, but without DNA this stays unchecked. The CDR3 length is 14 residues. Germline V gene lookup returns CDR1 KGHSH and CDR2 LQKENI. CDR3 residues: CASSPGSGRNEQFF.

This chain joins TRBV6-2 or TRBV6-3 and TRBJ2-1; the TCRdb D gene call, TRBD2, has no DNA to confirm it. The CDR3 spans 18 residues. Per the germline V gene, CDR1 is MNHEY and CDR2 is SVGEGT. CDR3: CASSTGLGITYLYNEQFF.

This chain connects TRBV2 to TRBJ2-5; TCRdb picks TRBD2, but there is no DNA to check that call. CDR3 length: 16 amino acids. In germline, CDR1 is SNHLY, CDR2 FYNNEI. CDR3 in amino acids: CASKRGAGGPEETQYF.